Listed below are T cell receptor beta chains from one sample, sequenced in a study of T cells expressing NK-cell markers. TCRdb re-called the 5' RACE reads and catalogs CDR3 proteins one per entry, DNA excluded. The sample's table shows some 390,000 distinct CDR3 sequences. Sequencing was carried out using blood T cells: a sorted CD56 or NKG2C T cell subset, CD4+ or CD8+ T cells, or bulk PBMC T cells (not recorded which). The receptors shown here come from a woman in her forties or fifties in good health. CDR3s include the opening cysteine and the closing phenylalanine or tryptophan. The order of the fields is J gene, V gene, CDR3 protein.

j_gene: TRBJ2-1; v_gene: TRBV2; CDR3aa: CASLDSGSYNEQFF
j_gene: TRBJ2-7; v_gene: TRBV7-8; CDR3aa: CASSLGTGGLDEQYF
j_gene: TRBJ2-7; v_gene: TRBV27; CDR3aa: CASSPSPGTGKYEQYF
j_gene: TRBJ1-4; v_gene: TRBV7-2; CDR3aa: CASGPTGRKEKLFF
j_gene: TRBJ2-1; v_gene: TRBV5-1; CDR3aa: CASSRSGVSSYNEQFF
j_gene: TRBJ2-1; v_gene: TRBV2; CDR3aa: CASSEALAGAFFEQFF
j_gene: TRBJ1-4; v_gene: TRBV6-2/TRBV6-3; CDR3aa: CASSYSRYSRDEKLFF
j_gene: TRBJ2-7; v_gene: TRBV29-1; CDR3aa: CSVGSGARTYEQYF
j_gene: TRBJ1-5; v_gene: TRBV18; CDR3aa: CASSPDGANQPQHF
j_gene: TRBJ2-3; v_gene: TRBV7-9; CDR3aa: CASSLVRSDPSTDTQYF
j_gene: TRBJ1-3; v_gene: TRBV6-5; CDR3aa: CASSPWGAGSGNTIYF
j_gene: TRBJ1-1; v_gene: TRBV3-1; CDR3aa: CASSRPQGAAEAFF
j_gene: TRBJ2-3; v_gene: TRBV25-1; CDR3aa: CASSEWAQADTQYF
j_gene: TRBJ2-1; v_gene: TRBV9; CDR3aa: CASKGLGLHNEQFF
j_gene: TRBJ2-1; v_gene: TRBV14; CDR3aa: CASSDYSSSYNEQFF
j_gene: TRBJ2-1; v_gene: TRBV11-2; CDR3aa: CASSLNLAVLYNEQFF
j_gene: TRBJ2-5; v_gene: TRBV5-1; CDR3aa: CASSLGGGRGTQYF
j_gene: TRBJ2-7; v_gene: TRBV4-1; CDR3aa: CASSGKLAGIGEQYF
j_gene: TRBJ2-5; v_gene: TRBV24-1; CDR3aa: CATSDSEREVETQYF
j_gene: TRBJ2-3; v_gene: TRBV9; CDR3aa: CASGLLAGLTDTQYF
j_gene: TRBJ2-3; v_gene: TRBV9; CDR3aa: CASSVVAGEVTDTQYF
j_gene: TRBJ1-2; v_gene: TRBV6-1; CDR3aa: CASSAGTNYGYTF
j_gene: TRBJ2-7; v_gene: TRBV7-9; CDR3aa: CASSDDRISYEQYF
j_gene: TRBJ2-1; v_gene: TRBV6-5; CDR3aa: CASSAGPFSYNEQFF
j_gene: TRBJ2-4; v_gene: TRBV20-1; CDR3aa: CSAEVEAKNIQYF
j_gene: TRBJ2-1; v_gene: TRBV7-9; CDR3aa: CASSFVTRDVNEQFF
j_gene: TRBJ2-3; v_gene: TRBV20-1; CDR3aa: CSARGGSYTDTQYF
j_gene: TRBJ2-7; v_gene: TRBV12-3/TRBV12-4; CDR3aa: CASSLQLAGGSYEQYF
j_gene: TRBJ1-1; v_gene: TRBV7-6; CDR3aa: CASSLAEAGNTEAFF
j_gene: TRBJ2-5; v_gene: TRBV6-1; CDR3aa: CARGTSGKRGGRTQYF
j_gene: TRBJ2-1; v_gene: TRBV10-2; CDR3aa: CASSATTDYYNEQFF
j_gene: TRBJ2-4; v_gene: TRBV11-2; CDR3aa: CASSLGNRDRVGKNIQYF
j_gene: TRBJ2-1; v_gene: TRBV27; CDR3aa: CASSLIGLAGDNEQFF
j_gene: TRBJ1-1; v_gene: TRBV20-1; CDR3aa: CSASLPGGASGTEAFF
j_gene: TRBJ2-1; v_gene: TRBV5-1; CDR3aa: CASSSGNGRATREQFF
j_gene: TRBJ2-4; v_gene: TRBV12-3/TRBV12-4; CDR3aa: CASSSTGLAVAKNIQYF
j_gene: TRBJ2-1; v_gene: TRBV2; CDR3aa: CASSGEPYSYNEQFF
j_gene: TRBJ2-3; v_gene: TRBV9; CDR3aa: CASSARTPEDTQYF
j_gene: TRBJ1-2; v_gene: TRBV5-1; CDR3aa: CASSAGVYYGYTF
j_gene: TRBJ2-7; v_gene: TRBV5-5; CDR3aa: CASRATGDVAGWEQYF
j_gene: TRBJ1-1; v_gene: TRBV15; CDR3aa: CATSSYRGAFF
j_gene: TRBJ1-1; v_gene: TRBV7-8; CDR3aa: CASSFLWPPRGAMYTEAFF
j_gene: TRBJ2-7; v_gene: TRBV15; CDR3aa: CATSRDQGPNQTYEQYF
j_gene: TRBJ2-2; v_gene: TRBV19; CDR3aa: CASSRTGFLVPGELFF
j_gene: TRBJ2-2; v_gene: TRBV20-1; CDR3aa: CSARAAPRTTGELFF
j_gene: TRBJ1-6; v_gene: TRBV12-3/TRBV12-4; CDR3aa: CASSLEGDTVHHF
j_gene: TRBJ2-7; v_gene: TRBV7-9; CDR3aa: CASSLGGTEQYF
j_gene: TRBJ2-2; v_gene: TRBV7-9; CDR3aa: CASSLVSYGQGRVTGELFF
j_gene: TRBJ2-3; v_gene: TRBV14; CDR3aa: CASSQELTTREYF